The 22 T cell receptor beta chains in this list originate from one sample, sequenced in a study of a mutant IDH1 vaccine in newly diagnosed glioma. Using immunoSEQ multiplex PCR, the repertoire was profiled, and TCRdb retains in-frame clones only, with some absent. The table has under 45,000 clones, about 80% seen once. Sample time point: week 23, last vaccination. Topical imiquimod accompanied each vaccine dose, which consisted of 300 ug of mutant IDH1 20-mer peptide. Their cognate antigens are unknown. The starting material was PBMCs, obtained from a glioma patient whose treatment included an IDH1 peptide vaccine. These TCRs come from a man aged 50-59 years with glioma.

The CDR3 sequence: CASVPGTDYEQYF. CDR3 bases: TGTGCCAGCGTTCCCGGGACAGACTACGAGCAGTACTTC. This chain links TRBV2 with TRBJ2-7; 7 positions agree with TRBD1. The germline V gene encodes CDR1 SNHLY and CDR2 FYNNEI. The CDR3 runs to 13 residues. Unmatched junction bases numbered 7, after V lost 8 bases and J lost 3 bases.

The chain combines TRBV6-5 with TRBJ1-1, with D maybe TRBD1 (5 bases). V was cut by 0 bases and J by 1 base, with 12 bases left in between. The CDR3 is 16 residues long. Germline assignment: CDR1 MNHEY and CDR2 SVGAGI. The CDR3 DNA reads TGTGCCAGCAGTTACTCGATTCAGGGAGCGAACACTGAAGCTTTCTTT. Its protein is CASSYSIQGANTEAFF.

J is TRBJ1-3 and V is TRBV10-3, with D unclear. V was clipped by 4 bases and J by 4 bases, with 17 bases between them. This CDR3 is 16 amino acids long. The germline V gene encodes CDR1 ENHRY and CDR2 SYGVKD. CDR3 sequence: CAISVGVPGSGNTIYF. CDR3 bases: TGTGCCATCAGTGTTGGGGTCCCAGGATCCGGAAACACCATATATTTT.

The chain uses TRBV6-5 and TRBJ1-1; D gene uncertain. V dropped 0 bases and J dropped 1 base, with 9 bases sitting between them. This CDR3 has 15 amino acids. Germline V gene lookup returns CDR1 MNHEY and CDR2 SVGAGI. The CDR3 DNA is TGTGCCAGCAGTTACTCGACCGCAGGGAACACTGAAGCTTTCTTT. Translating gives CASSYSTAGNTEAFF.

The table lists this clone with a few counts. Other DNA variants within this sample encode the same CDR3. V and J are TRBV20-1 and TRBJ1-2; D is undetermined. Germline lookup yields CDR1 DFQATT and CDR2 SNEGSKA (reference sequence). Trimming removed 6 bases from V and 0 bases from J, with 5 bases in between. This CDR3 region has 11 residues. CDR3 residues: CSADTNYGYTF. Here the CDR3 DNA reads TGCAGTGCCGACACTAACTATGGCTACACCTTC.

V is TRBV7-9 and J is TRBJ1-1; a possible D gene is TRBD1 (6 bases). The CDR3 sequence is 13 residues long. Trimming pared 2 bases from V and 4 bases from J, leaving 8 bases between. Per germline, CDR1 SEHNR and CDR2 FQNEAQ (reference sequence). The chain's CDR3 is CASSLRGGTEAFF. DNA for the CDR3: TGTGCCAGCAGCTTAAGAGGGGGCACTGAAGCTTTCTTT.

The J gene is TRBJ1-1, the V gene TRBV10-2; D possibly corresponds to TRBD1 (5 bases). The CDR3 loop spans 13 amino acids. Germline CDR1 and CDR2: WSHSY and SAAADI. Trimming took 9 bases from V and 4 from J, leaving 15 bases between them. The CDR3 is CASQTDSGTEAFF. The CDR3 DNA reads as TGCGCCAGTCAGACAGATTCGGGCACTGAAGCTTTCTTT.

This clone was seen once. The chain couples TRBV6-5 to TRBJ2-1, with 9 bases fitting TRBD2. Germline V gene lookup returns CDR1 MNHEY and CDR2 SVGAGI. The CDR3 is 12 amino acids. V gave up 2 bases and J gave up 11 bases; unmatched junction bases: 1. CDR3 residues: CASSYGTSKQFF. The CDR3 bases are TGTGCCAGCAGTTACGGGACTAGCAAGCAGTTCTTC.

The CDR3 nucleotides read TGTGCCAGCAGCGCCAATAAGGATGAGCAGTTCTTC. This codes for CASSANKDEQFF. This chain connects TRBV6-1 to TRBJ2-1; D unresolved. The CDR3 loop spans 12 amino acids. V lost 6 bases to trimming and J lost 8 bases, with 11 bases between them. Per the germline V gene, CDR1 is MNHNS and CDR2 is SASEGT.

CDR3 nucleotides: TGTGCCAGAAGCTCCCCCAGGAGCTACGAGCAGTACTTC. Protein product: CARSSPRSYEQYF. This chain uses TRBV5-3 with TRBJ2-7; D uncertain. TRBV5-3 is identified as an open reading frame with a role that is uncertain. Between the trimmed V and J ends, which lost 3 bases and 3 bases, there was a span of 10 bases. CDR3 length equals 13 residues.

Only one count was recorded for this clone. The DNA of the CDR3 is TGCAGCGTTGAAGATCTGAGAGGGGCGGATGAGACCCAGTACTTC. Amino acid sequence: CSVEDLRGADETQYF. V is TRBV29-1 and J is TRBJ2-5; tentatively, D is TRBD1 or TRBD2 (5 bases each). The CDR3 runs 15 residues. V was clipped by 0 bases and J by 5 bases, with 16 bases between them. In germline, CDR1 is SQVTM, CDR2 ANQGSEA.

This rearrangement joins TRBV19 to TRBJ1-1; the D gene is possibly TRBD1 (6 bases). Per the germline V gene, CDR1 is LNHDA and CDR2 is SQIVND (reference sequence). The CDR3 spans 14 residues. The ends were cut back, 7 bases at V and 5 bases at J, with 17 bases in the middle. CDR3 DNA sequence: TGTGCCAGTACCTCAATAGGGGGGACGACTGAAGCTTTCTTT. Amino acids: CASTSIGGTTEAFF.

J is TRBJ1-2 and V is TRBV5-1; TRBD1 matches 7 bases. Trimming took 4 bases from V and 14 from J; bases not matched to a gene: 11. The CDR3 sequence is 12 residues long. CDR1 SGHRS and CDR2 YFSETQ come from the germline V gene. The CDR3: CASSVDRPPHTF. DNA for the CDR3: TGCGCCAGCAGCGTGGACAGGCCTCCGCATACCTTC.

The chain employs TRBV5-4 and TRBJ2-1; 8 positions match TRBD1. V lost 4 bases and J lost 8; bases outside the gene matches: 11. The CDR3 sequence is 15 residues long. Germline V CDR1 and CDR2: SGHNT, YYREEE (reference sequence). The CDR3 DNA sequence: TGTGCCAGCAGCACCAGGACAGGGTACGGGGATGAGCAGTTCTTC. Translated: CASSTRTGYGDEQFF.

The J gene is TRBJ2-3, the V gene TRBV20-1; D is undetermined. V lost 3 bases and J 6 bases, leaving 4 bases between the germline ends. The germline V gene has CDR1 DFQATT and CDR2 SNEGSKA (reference sequence). The CDR3 totals 10 residues. CDR3 bases: TGCAGTGCTAGCGGGGATACGCAGTATTTT. This gives the protein CSASGDTQYF.

V is TRBV7-8 and J is TRBJ1-5, with D uncertain. With 1 base removed from V and 6 bases from J, the gap between germline ends came to 13 bases. The CDR3 covers 15 residues. CDR1 is SGHVS and CDR2 is FQNEAQ in the germline V gene. The CDR3 spells CASSLGVVGAQPQHF. The CDR3 region has the DNA TGTGCCAGCAGCTTAGGGGTGGTTGGTGCTCAGCCCCAGCATTTT.

The chain joins TRBV11-2 to TRBJ1-5; D is perhaps TRBD1 (5 bases). The germline V gene encodes CDR1 SGHAT and CDR2 FQNNGV. With 4 bases removed from V and 0 bases from J, the gap between germline ends came to 10 bases. There are 15 residues in the CDR3. The DNA of the CDR3 is TGTGCCAGCAGCTCCTACCAGGGTAGCAATCAGCCCCAGCATTTT. It translates to CASSSYQGSNQPQHF. Full variable domain (rest looked up from reference TRBV11-2 and TRBJ1-5): EAGVAQSPRYKIIEKRQSVAFWCNPISGHATLYWYQQILGQGPKLLIQFQNNGVVDDSQLPKDRFSAERLKGVDSTLKIQPAKLEDSAVYLCASSSYQGSNQPQHFGDGTRLSIL.

The gene calls are TRBV18 and TRBJ1-1; D ambiguous. Germline V gives CDR1 KGHSH, CDR2 LQKENI. The CDR3 spans 13 residues. Trimming cost V 5 bases and J 0 bases, with 7 bases left between them. As DNA, the CDR3 is TGTGCCAGCTCATCGGACGTGAACACTGAAGCTTTCTTT. Translating gives CASSSDVNTEAFF.

About this clone itself: The germline gene is not matched at one end of the junction; a read error may be the cause. This chain links TRBV13 with TRBJ2-1; 9 bases map to TRBD2. This CDR3 comprises 16 residues. Germline V gives CDR1 PRHDT, CDR2 FYEKMQ (reference sequence). As DNA, the CDR3 is TGTGCCAGCAGCTTAGGCGGGACTAGCCCCTACACTGAGCAGTTCTTC. This encodes CASSLGGTSPYTEQFF.

J is TRBJ2-7 and V is TRBV19; D is possibly TRBD1 (5 bases). V was cut by 3 bases and J by 2 bases, with 11 bases left in between. The CDR3 is 14 amino acids. The germline V gene has CDR1 LNHDA and CDR2 SQIVND (reference sequence). CDR3 in amino acids: CASSIRVWAYEQYF. Written as DNA, the CDR3 is TGTGCCAGTAGTATCAGGGTCTGGGCCTACGAGCAGTACTTC.

CDR3 coding DNA: TGCGCCAGCAGCCATAAAGGGGTCCCTGAAGCTTTCTTT. Translated, it gives CASSHKGVPEAFF. The chain employs TRBV4-1 and TRBJ1-1; possible D gene TRBD1, 5 bases. The germline V gene encodes CDR1 MGHRA and CDR2 YSYEKL. Trimming pared 3 bases from V and 6 bases from J, leaving 11 bases between. CDR3 length: 13 amino acids.

A few counts support this clone. This chain connects TRBV7-2 to TRBJ2-1; 7 nucleotides agree with TRBD1. V gave up 4 bases and J gave up 5 bases; unmatched junction bases: 8. CDR1 and CDR2 from the germline V gene are SGHTA and FQGNSA. This CDR3 has 15 amino acids. CDR3 bases: TGTGCCAGCAGCTCTACGACAGGGCCCCACAATGAGCAGTTCTTC. Translated, it gives CASSSTTGPHNEQFF.